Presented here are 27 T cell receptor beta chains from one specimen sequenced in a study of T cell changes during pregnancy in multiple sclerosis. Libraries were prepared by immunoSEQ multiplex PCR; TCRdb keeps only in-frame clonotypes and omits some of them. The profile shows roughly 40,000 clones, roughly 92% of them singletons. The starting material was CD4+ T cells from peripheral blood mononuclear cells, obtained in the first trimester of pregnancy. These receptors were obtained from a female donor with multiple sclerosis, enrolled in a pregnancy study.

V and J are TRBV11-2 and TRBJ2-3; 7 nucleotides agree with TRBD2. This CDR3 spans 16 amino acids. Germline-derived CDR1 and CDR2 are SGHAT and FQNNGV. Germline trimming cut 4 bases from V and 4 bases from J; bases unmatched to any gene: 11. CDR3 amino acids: CASSWIAGWGPDTQYF. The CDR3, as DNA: TGTGCCAGCAGCTGGATAGCGGGCTGGGGACCAGATACGCAGTATTTT.

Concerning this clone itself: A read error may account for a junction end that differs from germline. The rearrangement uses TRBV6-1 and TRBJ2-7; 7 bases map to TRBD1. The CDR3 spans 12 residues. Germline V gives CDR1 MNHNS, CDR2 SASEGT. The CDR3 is CTSYDRANEQYF. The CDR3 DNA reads TGTACCAGTTACGACAGGGCTAACGAGCAGTACTTC.

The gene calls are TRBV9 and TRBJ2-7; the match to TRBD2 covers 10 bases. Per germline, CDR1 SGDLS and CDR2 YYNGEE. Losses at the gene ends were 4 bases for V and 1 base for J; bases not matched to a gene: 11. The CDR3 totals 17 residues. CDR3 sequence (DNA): TGTGCCAGCAGCCCAGGTGGTAGCGGGAGGTCTTCCTACGAGCAGTACTTC. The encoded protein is CASSPGGSGRSSYEQYF.

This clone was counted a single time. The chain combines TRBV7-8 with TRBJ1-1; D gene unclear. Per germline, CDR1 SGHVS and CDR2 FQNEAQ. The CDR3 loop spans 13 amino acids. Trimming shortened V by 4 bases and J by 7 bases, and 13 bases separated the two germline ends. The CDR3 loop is CASSSRARGEAFF. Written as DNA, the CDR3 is TGTGCCAGCAGCTCGCGGGCGCGTGGTGAAGCTTTCTTT.

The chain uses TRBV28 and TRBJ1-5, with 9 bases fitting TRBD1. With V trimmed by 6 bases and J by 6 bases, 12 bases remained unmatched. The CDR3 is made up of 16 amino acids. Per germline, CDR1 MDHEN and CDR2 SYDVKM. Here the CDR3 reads CASREFGRGQGQPQHF. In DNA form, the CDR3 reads TGTGCCAGCAGGGAATTTGGCAGGGGACAGGGTCAGCCCCAGCATTTT.

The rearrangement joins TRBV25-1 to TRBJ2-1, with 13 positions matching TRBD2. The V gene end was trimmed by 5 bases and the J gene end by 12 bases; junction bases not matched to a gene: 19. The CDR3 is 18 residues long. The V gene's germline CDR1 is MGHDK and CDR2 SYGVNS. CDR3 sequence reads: CASSPGGGWGLAGSRQFF. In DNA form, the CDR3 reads TGTGCCAGCAGTCCCGGGGGTGGTTGGGGACTAGCGGGATCACGGCAGTTCTTC.

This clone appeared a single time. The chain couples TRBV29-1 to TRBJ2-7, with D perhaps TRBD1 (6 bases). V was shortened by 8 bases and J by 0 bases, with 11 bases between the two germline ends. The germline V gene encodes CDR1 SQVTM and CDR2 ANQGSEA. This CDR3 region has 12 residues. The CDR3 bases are TGCAGCTATACAGGGCCCTCCTACGAGCAGTACTTC. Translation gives CSYTGPSYEQYF.

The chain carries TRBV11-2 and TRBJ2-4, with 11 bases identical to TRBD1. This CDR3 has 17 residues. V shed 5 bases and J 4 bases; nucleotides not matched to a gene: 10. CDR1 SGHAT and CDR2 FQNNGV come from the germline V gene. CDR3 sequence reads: CASSVRDRGILKNIQYF. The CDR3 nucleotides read TGTGCCAGCAGCGTCCGGGACAGGGGGATTCTAAAAAACATTCAGTACTTC.

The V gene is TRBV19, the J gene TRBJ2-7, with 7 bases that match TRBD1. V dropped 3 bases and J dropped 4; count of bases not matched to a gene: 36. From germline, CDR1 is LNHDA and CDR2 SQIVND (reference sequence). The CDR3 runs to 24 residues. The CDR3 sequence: CASSMGVWTGLTGTRGRSGYEQYF. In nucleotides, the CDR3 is TGTGCCAGTAGTATGGGGGTCTGGACAGGACTGACCGGGACGAGAGGACGTTCGGGGTACGAGCAGTACTTC.

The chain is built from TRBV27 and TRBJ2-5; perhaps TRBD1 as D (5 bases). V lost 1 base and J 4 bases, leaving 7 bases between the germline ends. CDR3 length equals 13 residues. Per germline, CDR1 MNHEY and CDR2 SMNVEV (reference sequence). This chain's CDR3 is CASSLLRGETQYF. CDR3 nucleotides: TGTGCCAGCAGTTTATTAAGGGGAGAGACCCAGTACTTC.

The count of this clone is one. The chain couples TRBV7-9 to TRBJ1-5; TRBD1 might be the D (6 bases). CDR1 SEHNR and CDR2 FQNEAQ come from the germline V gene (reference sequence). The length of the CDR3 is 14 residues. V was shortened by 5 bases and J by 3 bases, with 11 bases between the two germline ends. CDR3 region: CASSPGQYNQPQHF. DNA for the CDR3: TGTGCCAGCAGCCCTGGACAGTACAATCAGCCCCAGCATTTT.

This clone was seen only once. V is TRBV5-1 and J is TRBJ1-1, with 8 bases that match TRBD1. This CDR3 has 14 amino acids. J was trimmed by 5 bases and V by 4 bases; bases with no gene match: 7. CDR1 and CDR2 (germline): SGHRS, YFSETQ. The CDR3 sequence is CASSEMTGATEAFF. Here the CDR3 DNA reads TGCGCCAGCAGCGAAATGACAGGGGCAACTGAAGCTTTCTTT. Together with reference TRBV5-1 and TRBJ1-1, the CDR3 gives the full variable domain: KAGVTQTPRYLIKTRGQQVTLSCSPISGHRSVSWYQQTPGQGLQFLFEYFSETQRNKGNFPGRFSGRQFSNSRSEMNVSTLELGDSALYLCASSEMTGATEAFFGQGTRLTVV.

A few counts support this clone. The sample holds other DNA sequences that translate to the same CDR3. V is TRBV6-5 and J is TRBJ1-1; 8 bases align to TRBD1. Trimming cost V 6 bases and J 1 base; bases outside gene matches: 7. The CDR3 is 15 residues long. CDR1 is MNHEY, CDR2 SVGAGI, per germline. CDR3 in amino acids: CASSDLGQGNTEAFF. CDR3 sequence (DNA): TGTGCCAGCAGCGACCTCGGACAGGGGAACACTGAAGCTTTCTTT.

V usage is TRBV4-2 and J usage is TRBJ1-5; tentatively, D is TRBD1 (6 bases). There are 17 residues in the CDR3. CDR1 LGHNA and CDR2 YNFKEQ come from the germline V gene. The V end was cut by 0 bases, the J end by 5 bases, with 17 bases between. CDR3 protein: CASSQEQGLISYQPQHF. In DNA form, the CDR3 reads TGTGCCAGCAGCCAAGAACAGGGACTAATCAGCTATCAGCCCCAGCATTTT.

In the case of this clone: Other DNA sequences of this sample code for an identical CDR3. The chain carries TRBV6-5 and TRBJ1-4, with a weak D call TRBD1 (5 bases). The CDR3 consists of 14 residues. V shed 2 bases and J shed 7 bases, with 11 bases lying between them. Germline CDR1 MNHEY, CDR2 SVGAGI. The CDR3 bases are TGTGCCAGCAGTTACGGCAGGGTGGGTGAAAAACTGTTTTTT. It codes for CASSYGRVGEKLFF.

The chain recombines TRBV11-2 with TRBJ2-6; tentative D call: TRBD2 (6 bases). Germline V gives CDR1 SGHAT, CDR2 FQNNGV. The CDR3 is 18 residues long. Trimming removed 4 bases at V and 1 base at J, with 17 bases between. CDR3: CASSSDWGVISGANVLTF. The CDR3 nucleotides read TGTGCCAGCAGCTCCGATTGGGGGGTGATTTCTGGGGCCAACGTCCTGACTTTC.

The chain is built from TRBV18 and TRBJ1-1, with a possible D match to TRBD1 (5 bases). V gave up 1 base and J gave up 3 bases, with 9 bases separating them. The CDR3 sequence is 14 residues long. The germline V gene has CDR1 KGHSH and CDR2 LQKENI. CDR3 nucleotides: TGTGCCAGCTCACCACGGCCAGGGTACACTGAAGCTTTCTTT. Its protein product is CASSPRPGYTEAFF.

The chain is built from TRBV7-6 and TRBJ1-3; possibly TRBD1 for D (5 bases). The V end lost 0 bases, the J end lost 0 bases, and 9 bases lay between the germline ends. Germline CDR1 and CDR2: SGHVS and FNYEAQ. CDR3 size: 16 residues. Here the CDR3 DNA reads TGTGCCAGCAGCTTAGCGGGGCAAGCCTCTGGAAACACCATATATTTT. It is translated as CASSLAGQASGNTIYF.

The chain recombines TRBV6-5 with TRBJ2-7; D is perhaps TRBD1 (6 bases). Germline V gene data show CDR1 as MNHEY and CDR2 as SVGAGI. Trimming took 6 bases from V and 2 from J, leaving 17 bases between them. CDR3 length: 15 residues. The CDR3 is CASRLQGKGTYEQYF. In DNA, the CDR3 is TGTGCCAGCAGATTACAGGGAAAAGGGACCTACGAGCAGTACTTC.

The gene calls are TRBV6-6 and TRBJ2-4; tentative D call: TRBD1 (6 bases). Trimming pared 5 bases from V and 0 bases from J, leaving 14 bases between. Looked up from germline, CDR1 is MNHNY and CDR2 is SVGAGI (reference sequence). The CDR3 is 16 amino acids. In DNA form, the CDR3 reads TGTGCCAGCAGTCCCGGGACATTCCTAGCCAAAAACATTCAGTACTTC. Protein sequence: CASSPGTFLAKNIQYF.

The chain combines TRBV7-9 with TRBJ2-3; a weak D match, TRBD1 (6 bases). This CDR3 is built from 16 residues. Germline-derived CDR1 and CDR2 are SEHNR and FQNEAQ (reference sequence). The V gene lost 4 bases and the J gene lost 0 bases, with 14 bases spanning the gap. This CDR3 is CASSYTGPTSTDTQYF. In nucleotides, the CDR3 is TGTGCCAGCAGCTATACAGGGCCAACTAGCACAGATACGCAGTATTTT.

In DNA form, the CDR3 reads TGCGCCAGCAGCTTGGCTTCACTAGGCTTGGAGACCCAGTACTTC. Protein: CASSLASLGLETQYF. The chain recombines TRBV5-1 with TRBJ2-5; D may be TRBD2 (5 bases). Germline V gene lookup returns CDR1 SGHRS and CDR2 YFSETQ. This CDR3 has 15 residues. The V and J ends lost 0 bases and 5 bases respectively, with 14 bases between them.

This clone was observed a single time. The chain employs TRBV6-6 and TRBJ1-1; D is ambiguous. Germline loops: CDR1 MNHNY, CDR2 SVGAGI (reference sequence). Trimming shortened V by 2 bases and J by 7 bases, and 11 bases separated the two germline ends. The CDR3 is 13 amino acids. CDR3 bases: TGTGCCAGCAGTTACCCACCGGCGGATGAAGCTTTCTTT. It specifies CASSYPPADEAFF.

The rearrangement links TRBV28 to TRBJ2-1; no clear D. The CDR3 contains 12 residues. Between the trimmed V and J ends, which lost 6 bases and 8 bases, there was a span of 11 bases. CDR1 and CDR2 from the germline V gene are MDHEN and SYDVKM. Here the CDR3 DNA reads TGTGCCAGCAGCCTCTTCCCCTATGAGCAGTTCTTC. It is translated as CASSLFPYEQFF.

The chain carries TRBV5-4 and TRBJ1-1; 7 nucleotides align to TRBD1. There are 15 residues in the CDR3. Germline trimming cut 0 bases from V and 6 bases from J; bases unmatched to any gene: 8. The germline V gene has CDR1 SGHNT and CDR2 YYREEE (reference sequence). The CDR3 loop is CASSLGSRQGAEAFF. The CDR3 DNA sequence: TGTGCCAGCAGCTTGGGCTCTCGACAGGGCGCTGAAGCTTTCTTT.

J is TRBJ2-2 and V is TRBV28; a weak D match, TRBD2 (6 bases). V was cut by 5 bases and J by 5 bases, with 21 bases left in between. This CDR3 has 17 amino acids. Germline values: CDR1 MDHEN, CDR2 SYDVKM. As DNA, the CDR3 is TGTGCCAGCAGTCTTCCTCGAGCGGGTGTGAGGACCGGGGAGCTGTTTTTT. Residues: CASSLPRAGVRTGELFF.

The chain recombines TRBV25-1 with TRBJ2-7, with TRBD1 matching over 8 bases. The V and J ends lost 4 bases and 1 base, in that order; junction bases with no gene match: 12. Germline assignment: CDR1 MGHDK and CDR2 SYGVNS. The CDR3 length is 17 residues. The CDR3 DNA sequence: TGTGCCAGCAGTGTCTTATCCCGGGACAGGTTTTCCTACGAGCAGTACTTC. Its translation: CASSVLSRDRFSYEQYF.